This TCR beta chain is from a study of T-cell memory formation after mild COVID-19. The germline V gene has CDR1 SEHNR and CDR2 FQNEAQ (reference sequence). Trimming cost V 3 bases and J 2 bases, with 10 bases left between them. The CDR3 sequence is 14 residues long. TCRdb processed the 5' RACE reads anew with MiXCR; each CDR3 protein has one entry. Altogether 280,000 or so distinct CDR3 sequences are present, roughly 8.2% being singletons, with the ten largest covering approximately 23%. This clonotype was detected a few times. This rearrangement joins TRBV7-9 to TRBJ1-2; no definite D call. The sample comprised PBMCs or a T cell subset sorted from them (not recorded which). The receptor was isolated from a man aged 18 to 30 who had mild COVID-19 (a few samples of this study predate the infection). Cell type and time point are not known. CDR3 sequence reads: CASSLAGFNYGYTF. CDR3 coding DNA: TGTGCCAGCAGCTTGGCGGGGTTCAACTATGGCTACACCTTC.